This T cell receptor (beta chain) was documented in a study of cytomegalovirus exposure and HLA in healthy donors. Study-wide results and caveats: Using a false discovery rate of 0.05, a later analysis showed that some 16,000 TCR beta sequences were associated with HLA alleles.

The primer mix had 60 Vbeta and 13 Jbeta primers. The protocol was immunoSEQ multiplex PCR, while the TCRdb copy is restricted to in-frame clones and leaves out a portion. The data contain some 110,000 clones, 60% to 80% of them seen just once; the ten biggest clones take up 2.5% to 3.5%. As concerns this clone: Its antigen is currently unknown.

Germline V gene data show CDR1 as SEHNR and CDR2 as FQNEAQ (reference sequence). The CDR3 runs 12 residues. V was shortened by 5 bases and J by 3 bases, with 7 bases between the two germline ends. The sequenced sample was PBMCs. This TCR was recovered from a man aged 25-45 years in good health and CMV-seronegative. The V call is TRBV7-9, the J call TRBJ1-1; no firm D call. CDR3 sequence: CASSQSDTEAFF. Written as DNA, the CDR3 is TGTGCCAGCAGCCAGTCAGACACTGAAGCTTTCTTT. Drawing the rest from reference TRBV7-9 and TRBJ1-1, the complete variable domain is DTGVSQNPRHKITKRGQNVTFRCDPISEHNRLYWYRQTLGQGPEFLTYFQNEAQLEKSRLLSDRFSAERPKGSFSTLEIQRTEQGDSAMYLCASSQSDTEAFFGQGTRLTVV.